A selection of T cell receptor beta chains follows, all from one sample in a study of blood T cell repertoires in COVID-19. Using immunoSEQ multiplex PCR, the repertoire was profiled, and TCRdb retains in-frame clones only, with some absent. The table has approximately 140,000 clones, 80% to 90% seen once; the top ten hold roughly a tenth. The sequencing sample was made of peripheral blood. These receptors came from a man in his sixties with active or convalescent COVID-19. The CDR3 runs from the conserved cysteine through the conserved F or W. D genes are given only for firm matches. Only part of the rows carry a size: once, few, many, or a class if the clone is expanded.

D gene	J gene	clone size	V gene	CDR3 protein	CDR3 DNA
.	TRBJ1-2	.	TRBV29-1	CSVVFQDGIYGYTF	TGCAGCGTTGTCTTCCAGGACGGGATCTATGGCTACACCTTC
TRBD1	TRBJ2-5	.	TRBV7-2	CASSIGQGIVETQYF	TGTGCCAGCAGCATCGGACAGGGGATAGTAGAGACCCAGTACTTC
.	TRBJ1-4	.	TRBV7-2	CASSLVGGAQTEKLFF	TGTGCCAGCAGCTTAGTGGGGGGGGCGCAGACTGAAAAACTGTTTTTT
.	TRBJ2-7	.	TRBV4-3	CASSQDSLLGEQYF	TGCGCCAGCAGCCAAGATTCGTTACTCGGGGAGCAGTACTTC
.	TRBJ1-3	.	TRBV19	CASRTRGGRGGNTIYF	TGTGCCAGCAGGACGAGAGGCGGTCGGGGAGGAAACACCATATATTTT
.	TRBJ1-1	.	TRBV19	CASSPTGGPNTEAFF	TGTGCCAGTAGTCCGACGGGGGGACCTAACACTGAAGCTTTCTTT
TRBD1	TRBJ2-5	.	TRBV5-1	CASSWERVGQIQETQYF	TGCGCCAGCAGCTGGGAACGGGTGGGACAGATCCAAGAGACCCAGTACTTC
.	TRBJ2-4	once	TRBV5-6	CASSSTRNIQYF	TGTGCCAGCAGCTCGACAAGAAACATTCAGTACTTC
TRBD2	TRBJ2-1	.	TRBV5-1	CASSMTSGGNNEQFF	TGCGCCAGCAGCATGACTAGCGGGGGGAACAATGAGCAGTTCTTC
TRBD2	TRBJ2-2	.	TRBV7-9	CASSFLGGSRVGELFF	TGTGCCAGCAGCTTTCTGGGAGGGTCGCGGGTCGGGGAGCTGTTTTTT
TRBD1	TRBJ2-1	once	TRBV14	CASSYDRDPLNEQFF	TGTGCCAGCAGTTACGACAGGGACCCTCTCAATGAGCAGTTCTTC
TRBD2	TRBJ2-1	.	TRBV11-1	CASSHSGRKNEQFF	TGTGCCAGCAGCCATAGCGGGAGAAAAAATGAGCAGTTCTTC
.	TRBJ1-3	.	TRBV7-9	CASRPGGSGNTIYF	TGTGCCAGCAGACCGGGGGGGTCTGGAAACACCATATATTTT
TRBD1	TRBJ2-1	.	TRBV6-2/TRBV6-3	CASSYRPGQVLGQFF	TGTGCCAGCAGTTACCGTCCGGGACAGGTACTAGGGCAGTTCTTC
TRBD2	TRBJ2-4	.	TRBV11-2	CASSLAGGKNIQYF	TGTGCCAGCAGCTTAGCGGGAGGGAAAAACATTCAGTACTTC
.	TRBJ1-3	.	TRBV6-5	CASSYSLTRSGNTIYF	TGTGCCAGCAGTTACTCCCTTACTCGCTCTGGAAACACCATATATTTT
.	TRBJ2-4	.	TRBV19	CASSIGGPAVAKNIQYF	TGTGCCAGTAGTATTGGAGGACCAGCGGTAGCCAAAAACATTCAGTACTTC
TRBD1	TRBJ2-7	.	TRBV18	CASSRTGGETGEQYF	TGTGCCAGCTCAAGGACAGGGGGCGAAACGGGAGAGCAGTACTTC
TRBD2	TRBJ2-3	.	TRBV3-1/TRBV3-2	CASSQLAGATDTQYF	TGTGCCAGCAGCCAGCTAGCGGGAGCCACAGATACGCAGTATTTT
.	TRBJ1-5	.	TRBV18	CASSPGGRWEPQHF	TGTGCCAGCTCACCAGGGGGCCGATGGGAGCCCCAGCATTTT
.	TRBJ1-5	.	TRBV10-3	CAISEQDSAQNSNQPQHF	TGTGCCATCAGTGAGCAAGACAGCGCGCAGAATAGCAATCAGCCCCAGCATTTT
.	TRBJ2-2	.	TRBV4-3	CASSQGLTGELFF	TGCGCCAGCAGCCAAGGGCTTACCGGGGAGCTGTTTTTT
TRBD1	TRBJ1-1	.	TRBV7-9	CASSAKGQANTEAFF	TGTGCCAGCAGCGCGAAAGGACAGGCCAACACTGAAGCTTTCTTT
TRBD2	TRBJ2-2	.	TRBV24-1	CATSDLAGAGTGELFF	TGTGCCACCAGTGATCTAGCGGGAGCGGGCACCGGGGAGCTGTTTTTT
TRBD1	TRBJ1-1	.	TRBV28	CASSFSGGTNTEAFF	TGTGCCAGCAGTTTTTCAGGGGGCACGAACACTGAAGCTTTCTTT
.	TRBJ1-3	.	TRBV6-5	CASSRDTDSGNTIYF	TGTGCCAGCAGCCGGGACACCGACTCTGGAAACACCATATATTTT
.	TRBJ1-5	.	TRBV4-1	CASSQAESQPQHF	TGCGCCAGCAGCCAAGCCGAAAGCCAGCCCCAGCATTTT
.	TRBJ1-5	.	TRBV30	CAWSNPGSGNQPQHF	TGTGCCTGGAGCAACCCGGGGAGCGGCAATCAGCCCCAGCATTTT
TRBD1	TRBJ1-1	.	TRBV20-1	CSASTRTGGTEAFF	TGCAGTGCTAGTACTCGGACAGGGGGAACTGAAGCTTTCTTT
.	TRBJ2-4	.	TRBV9	CASSAGVDKNIQYF	TGTGCCAGCAGCGCAGGGGTGGACAAAAACATTCAGTACTTC
.	TRBJ2-7	.	TRBV18	CASSRTGSYEQYF	TGTGCCAGCTCACGAACAGGGTCCTACGAGCAGTACTTC
TRBD2	TRBJ2-1	.	TRBV7-9	CASRAGTSGSLDEQFF	TGTGCCAGCAGGGCCGGGACTAGCGGGAGTCTGGATGAGCAGTTCTTC
TRBD1	TRBJ2-2	.	TRBV28	CASSSGQGNTGELFF	TGTGCCAGCAGTTCGGGACAGGGGAACACCGGGGAGCTGTTTTTT
.	TRBJ2-2	.	TRBV5-6	CASFWRGTSIAGELFF	TGTGCCAGCTTCTGGCGGGGGACATCTATAGCCGGGGAGCTGTTTTTT
.	TRBJ1-5	.	TRBV3-1/TRBV3-2	CASSQDMSLGQPQHF	TGTGCCAGCAGCCAAGATATGAGCCTCGGTCAGCCCCAGCATTTT
.	TRBJ2-7	.	TRBV24-1	CATSDDRAASSYEQYF	TGTGCCACCAGTGATGACCGTGCGGCGAGCTCCTACGAGCAGTACTTC
.	TRBJ1-2	.	TRBV18	CASSPGLDYGYTF	TGTGCCAGCTCACCCGGACTAGACTATGGCTACACCTTC
.	TRBJ1-2	.	TRBV3-1/TRBV3-2	CASSQGQLYGYTF	TGTGCCAGCAGCCAAGGACAGCTCTATGGCTACACCTTC
TRBD1	TRBJ1-2	.	TRBV18	CASSPGTGGNHGYTF	TGTGCCAGCTCGCCTGGGACAGGGGGTAACCATGGCTACACCTTC
.	TRBJ2-2	.	TRBV7-8	CASSSTGSGELFF	TGTGCCAGCAGCTCTACAGGCTCCGGGGAGCTGTTTTTT
TRBD2	TRBJ2-1	.	TRBV27	CASSPGTTRGEQFF	TGTGCCAGCAGTCCAGGGACTACCCGTGGGGAGCAGTTCTTC
.	TRBJ1-1	.	TRBV18	CASSPPSPGGTEAFF	TGTGCCAGCTCACCACCTTCGCCAGGTGGGACTGAAGCTTTCTTT
TRBD2	TRBJ2-1	.	TRBV18	CASSYTSDYNEQFF	TGTGCCAGCTCCTACACTAGCGACTACAATGAGCAGTTCTTC
.	TRBJ2-1	.	TRBV3-1/TRBV3-2	CASSLTGVDYNEQFF	TGTGCCAGCAGCCTTACGGGAGTTGATTACAATGAGCAGTTCTTC
TRBD1	TRBJ1-4	.	TRBV2	CASSNRDSERKLFF	TGTGCCAGCAGTAACCGGGACAGTGAAAGAAAACTGTTTTTT
TRBD2	TRBJ2-3	.	TRBV19	CASSISSGGSDTQYF	TGTGCCAGTAGTATATCCTCGGGGGGTTCAGATACGCAGTATTTT
TRBD1	TRBJ1-6	once	TRBV30	CAWGRRQGVRSPLHF	TGTGCCTGGGGAAGAAGACAGGGGGTTCGGTCACCCCTCCACTTT
TRBD2	TRBJ2-7	.	TRBV13	CASSYGRSGRLEQYF	TGTGCCAGCAGCTATGGGAGGAGCGGGAGGCTCGAGCAGTACTTC
TRBD2	TRBJ2-7	.	TRBV4-2	CASSQLAGGLAYEQYF	TGTGCCAGCAGCCAGCTAGCGGGAGGGCTTGCCTACGAGCAGTACTTC
TRBD1	TRBJ1-1	.	TRBV10-3	CAINNRGMNTEAFF	TGTGCCATCAATAACAGGGGGATGAACACTGAAGCTTTCTTT
TRBD1	TRBJ2-5	.	TRBV7-9	CASSLGRRGQETQYF	TGTGCCAGCAGCTTAGGTCGCAGGGGGCAGGAGACCCAGTACTTC
TRBD1	TRBJ2-1	.	TRBV28	CASSVPGQGHEQFF	TGTGCCAGCAGTGTACCGGGACAGGGGCATGAGCAGTTCTTC
TRBD2	TRBJ2-7	.	TRBV9	CASSPGTSGPIYEQYF	TGTGCCAGCAGCCCCGGGACTAGCGGGCCAATTTACGAGCAGTACTTC